Below are 8 T cell receptor beta chains sequenced from a single sample in a study of molecular identifiers for immune sequencing clone quantification. A single record per CDR3 protein comes from TCRdb applying MiXCR to the PCR reads. The data show 40,000 to 45,000 distinct CDR3 sequences, with roughly 21% seen just once and more than 0.95% held by the top ten. Sequences were obtained from naive CD8+ T cells from blood, with Jurkat cell RNA spiked in. Subset indicated: FACS-sorted CD8+CD4-CCR7+CD45RA+ naive T cells. The receptors were gathered from a human donor in good health. Some libraries in this study had Jurkat cell RNA spiked in.

A few counts support this clonotype. V gene TRBV29-1 combines with J gene TRBJ2-1; possible D gene TRBD2, 6 bases. The germline CDR1 and CDR2 sequences are SQVTM and ANQGSEA. Trimming took 4 bases from V and 9 from J, leaving 13 bases between them. The CDR3 contains 12 residues. The CDR3 reads CSVVSGRSEQFF. CDR3 in DNA: TGCAGCGTTGTTTCAGGGAGGAGTGAGCAGTTCTTC.

This clonotype was counted many times. The V gene is TRBV4-1, the J gene TRBJ2-5, with D possibly being TRBD1 or TRBD2 (5 bases each). This CDR3 has 15 amino acids. Trimming left V 0 bases short and J 2 bases short, with 10 bases between. Germline V gene lookup returns CDR1 MGHRA and CDR2 YSYEKL. For the CDR3, the DNA is TGCGCCAGCAGCCAAGAACCGGGACCTCAAGAGACCCAGTACTTC. It translates to CASSQEPGPQETQYF.

The rearrangement links TRBV27 to TRBJ1-2, with D unresolved. Germline CDR1 and CDR2: MNHEY and SMNVEV (reference sequence). The CDR3 length is 13 residues. The V end was cut by 2 bases, the J end by 2 bases, with 6 bases between. The CDR3 sequence: CASSLGLNYGYTF. CDR3 nucleotide sequence: TGTGCCAGCAGTTTAGGGTTGAACTATGGCTACACCTTC.

This clonotype was observed many times. The V and J genes are TRBV6-2 or TRBV6-3 and TRBJ1-1, with D uncertain. Germline-derived CDR1 and CDR2 are MNHEY and SVGEGT. V dropped 2 bases and J dropped 0 bases, with 1 base sitting between them. This CDR3 region has 12 residues. The CDR3 spells CASSYMNTEAFF. Written as DNA, the CDR3 is TGTGCCAGCAGTTACATGAACACTGAAGCTTTCTTT.

This clonotype was recorded many times. This chain joins TRBV5-1 and TRBJ1-3; TRBD1 matches at 9 bases. The CDR3 contains 16 residues. Unmatched junction bases numbered 6, after V lost 4 bases and J lost 1 base. Germline CDR1 SGHRS, CDR2 YFSETQ. Here the CDR3 DNA reads TGCGCCAGCAGCACGGGACAGGGTCGGTCTGGAAACACCATATATTTT. This sequence encodes CASSTGQGRSGNTIYF.

This clonotype was recorded at least ten times. The rearrangement links TRBV27 to TRBJ2-3; a possible D gene is TRBD1 (6 bases). Germline V gene sequence: CDR1 MNHEY, CDR2 SMNVEV (reference sequence). Trimming stripped 4 bases from V and 0 bases from J, with 11 bases between. This CDR3 spans 15 amino acids. The CDR3 DNA reads TGTGCCAGCAGTTCCCGGACAGCGAGCACAGATACGCAGTATTTT. Its protein product is CASSSRTASTDTQYF.

This chain uses TRBV4-1 with TRBJ1-1; D is unclear. CDR1 and CDR2 (germline): MGHRA, YSYEKL. The CDR3 totals 15 residues. The V gene lost 0 bases and the J gene lost 0 bases, with 8 bases spanning the gap. Here the CDR3 DNA reads TGCGCCAGCAGCCAAGATGGATACATGAACACTGAAGCTTTCTTT. Translation: CASSQDGYMNTEAFF.

This clonotype was detected many times. The chain uses TRBV6-5 and TRBJ2-7; D is unresolved. The CDR3 is 15 residues long. Germline-derived CDR1 and CDR2 are MNHEY and SVGAGI. The V and J ends lost 2 bases and 2 bases respectively, with 13 bases between them. The CDR3 bases are TGTGCCAGCAGTTACGCCCCCAGCCGGACCTACGAGCAGTACTTC. Translated: CASSYAPSRTYEQYF.